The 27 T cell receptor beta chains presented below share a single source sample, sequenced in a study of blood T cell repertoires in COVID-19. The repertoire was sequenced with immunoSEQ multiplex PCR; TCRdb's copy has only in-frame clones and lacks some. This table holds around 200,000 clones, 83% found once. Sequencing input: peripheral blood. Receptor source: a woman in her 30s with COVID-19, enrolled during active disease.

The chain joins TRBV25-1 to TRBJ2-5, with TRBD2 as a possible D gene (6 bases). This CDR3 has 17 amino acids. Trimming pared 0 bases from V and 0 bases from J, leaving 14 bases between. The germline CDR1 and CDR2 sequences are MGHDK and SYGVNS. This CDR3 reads CASSEYNGGGHQETQYF. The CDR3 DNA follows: TGTGCCAGCAGTGAATATAACGGGGGAGGTCACCAAGAGACCCAGTACTTC.

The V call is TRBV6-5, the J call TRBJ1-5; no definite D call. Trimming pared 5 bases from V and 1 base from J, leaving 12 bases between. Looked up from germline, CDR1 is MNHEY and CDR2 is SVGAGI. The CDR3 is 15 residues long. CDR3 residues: CASSPTAQSNQPQHF. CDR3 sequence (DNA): TGTGCCAGCAGTCCCACAGCACAGAGCAATCAGCCCCAGCATTTT.

The CDR3 coding sequence is TGTGCCAGCTCACCGAACAGGGTTCCTAATTCACCCCTCCACTTT. Translating it yields CASSPNRVPNSPLHF. The chain joins TRBV18 to TRBJ1-6; weak D call: TRBD1 (6 bases). The CDR3 consists of 15 residues. Per the germline V gene, CDR1 is KGHSH and CDR2 is LQKENI. V shed 3 bases and J shed 6 bases, with 12 bases lying between them.

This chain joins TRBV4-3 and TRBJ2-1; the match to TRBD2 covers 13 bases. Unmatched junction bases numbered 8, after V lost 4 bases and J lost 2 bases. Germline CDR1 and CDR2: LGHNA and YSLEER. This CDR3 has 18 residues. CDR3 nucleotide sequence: TGCGCCAGCAGCCGCCTTACGGGACTAGCGGGACCCTACAATGAGCAGTTCTTC. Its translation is CASSRLTGLAGPYNEQFF.

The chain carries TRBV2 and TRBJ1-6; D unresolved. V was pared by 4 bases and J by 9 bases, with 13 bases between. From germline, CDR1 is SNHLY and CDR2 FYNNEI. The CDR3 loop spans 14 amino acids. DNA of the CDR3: TGTGCCAGCAGTGTCGGAGGTAATGTTTCACCCCTCCACTTT. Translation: CASSVGGNVSPLHF.

The CDR3 is CASSRTGRGANVLTF. In DNA form, the CDR3 reads TGTGCCAGCAGCCGGACAGGGCGGGGGGCCAACGTCCTGACTTTC. This chain uses TRBV3-1 (or the pseudogene TRBV3-2) with TRBJ2-6; TRBD1 aligns across 8 bases. Looked up from germline, CDR1 is LGHDT and CDR2 is YNNKEL (reference sequence). The CDR3 extends over 15 amino acids. Unmatched junction bases numbered 3, after V lost 4 bases and J lost 4 bases.

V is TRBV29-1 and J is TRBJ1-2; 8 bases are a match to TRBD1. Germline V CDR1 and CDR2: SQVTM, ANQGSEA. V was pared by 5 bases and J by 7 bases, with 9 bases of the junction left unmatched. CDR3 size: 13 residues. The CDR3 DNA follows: TGCAGCGTTTTTTGGGACAGGCTCTCTGGCTACACCTTC. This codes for CSVFWDRLSGYTF.

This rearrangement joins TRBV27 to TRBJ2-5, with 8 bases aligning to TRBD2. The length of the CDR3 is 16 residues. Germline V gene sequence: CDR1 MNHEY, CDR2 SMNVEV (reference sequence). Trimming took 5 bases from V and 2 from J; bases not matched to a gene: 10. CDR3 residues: CASSPGHSGGQETQYF. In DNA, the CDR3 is TGTGCCAGCAGTCCGGGACATTCGGGAGGGCAAGAGACCCAGTACTTC.

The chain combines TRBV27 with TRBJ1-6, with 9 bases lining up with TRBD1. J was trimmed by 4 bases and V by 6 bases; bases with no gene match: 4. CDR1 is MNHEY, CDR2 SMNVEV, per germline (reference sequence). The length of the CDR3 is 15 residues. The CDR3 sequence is CASRGQGGYNSPLHF. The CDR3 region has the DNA TGTGCCAGCAGGGGACAGGGCGGATATAATTCACCCCTCCACTTT.

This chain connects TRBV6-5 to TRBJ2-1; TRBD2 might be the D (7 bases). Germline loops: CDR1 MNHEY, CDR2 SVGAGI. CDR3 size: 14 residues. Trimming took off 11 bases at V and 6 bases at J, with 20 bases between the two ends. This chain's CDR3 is CACRGAGEVNEQFF. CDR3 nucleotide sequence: TGTGCCTGCCGGGGGGCGGGAGAGGTCAATGAGCAGTTCTTC.

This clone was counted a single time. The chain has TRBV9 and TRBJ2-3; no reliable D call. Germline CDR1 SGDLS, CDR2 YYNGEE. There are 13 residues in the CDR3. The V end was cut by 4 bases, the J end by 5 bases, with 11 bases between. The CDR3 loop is CASSPTRKDTQYF. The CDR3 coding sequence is TGTGCCAGCAGCCCTACGAGGAAAGATACGCAGTATTTT.

In nucleotides, the CDR3 is TGTGCCAGCAGCCGCGGGACAGGGGGCGAGCAGTACTTC. This translates into CASSRGTGGEQYF. The rearrangement uses TRBV6-5 and TRBJ2-7; 11 positions agree with TRBD1. J was trimmed by 6 bases and V by 6 bases; bases with no gene match: 4. CDR3 length: 13 amino acids. Germline V CDR1 and CDR2: MNHEY, SVGAGI.

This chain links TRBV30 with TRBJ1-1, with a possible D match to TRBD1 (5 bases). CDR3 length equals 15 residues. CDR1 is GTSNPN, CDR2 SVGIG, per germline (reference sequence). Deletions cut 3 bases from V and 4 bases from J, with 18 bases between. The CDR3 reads CAWRFSTQGGTEAFF. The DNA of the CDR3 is TGTGCCTGGAGATTTTCGACCCAGGGCGGCACTGAAGCTTTCTTT. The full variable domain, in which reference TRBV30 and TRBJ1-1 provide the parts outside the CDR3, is SQTIHQWPATLVQPVGSPLSLECTVEGTSNPNLYWYRQAAGRGLQLLFYSVGIGQISSEVPQNLSASRPQDRQFILSSKKLLLSDSGFYLCAWRFSTQGGTEAFFGQGTRLTVV.

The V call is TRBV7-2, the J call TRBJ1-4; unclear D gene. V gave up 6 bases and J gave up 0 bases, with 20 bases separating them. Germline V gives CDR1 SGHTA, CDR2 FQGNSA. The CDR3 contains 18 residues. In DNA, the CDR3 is TGTGCCAGCAGACCTCTTAGTCGGGCGGGTACAACTAATGAAAAACTGTTTTTT. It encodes CASRPLSRAGTTNEKLFF.

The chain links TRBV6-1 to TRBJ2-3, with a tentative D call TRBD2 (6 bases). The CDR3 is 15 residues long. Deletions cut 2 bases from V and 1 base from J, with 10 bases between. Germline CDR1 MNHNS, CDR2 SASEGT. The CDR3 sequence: CASSEPRGGTDTQYF. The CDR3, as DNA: TGTGCCAGCAGTGAACCGCGGGGTGGCACAGATACGCAGTATTTT.

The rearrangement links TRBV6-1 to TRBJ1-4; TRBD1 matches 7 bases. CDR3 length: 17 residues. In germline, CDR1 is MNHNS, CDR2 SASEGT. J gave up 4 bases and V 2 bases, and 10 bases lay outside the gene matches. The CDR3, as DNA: TGTGCCAGCAGTGAAAAAGGGGGCGAGCGGGTTAATGAAAAACTGTTTTTT. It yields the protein CASSEKGGERVNEKLFF.

CDR3 region: CASSLAPDQPQHF. The CDR3, as DNA: TGTGCCAGCAGCTTGGCTCCCGATCAGCCCCAGCATTTT. The V call is TRBV5-4, the J call TRBJ1-5; D gene uncertain. Germline values: CDR1 SGHNT, CDR2 YYREEE (reference sequence). The ends were cut back, 0 bases at V and 5 bases at J, with 6 bases in the middle. The CDR3 totals 13 residues.

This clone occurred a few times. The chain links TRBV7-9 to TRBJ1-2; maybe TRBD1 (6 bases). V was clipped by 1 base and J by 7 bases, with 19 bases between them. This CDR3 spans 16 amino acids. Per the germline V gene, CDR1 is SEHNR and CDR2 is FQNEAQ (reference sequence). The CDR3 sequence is CASSLVSGEGVGGYTF. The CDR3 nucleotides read TGTGCCAGCAGCTTAGTCTCCGGAGAGGGGGTGGGTGGCTACACCTTC.

CDR3 in DNA: TGTGCCAGCAGTCTCTGGGGGGATGAAAAACTGTTTTTT. Translated: CASSLWGDEKLFF. The chain combines TRBV6-2 or TRBV6-3 with TRBJ1-4; a weak D match, TRBD1 (5 bases). Between the trimmed V and J ends, which lost 5 bases and 6 bases, there was a span of 10 bases. Germline-derived CDR1 and CDR2 are MNHEY and SVGEGT. This CDR3 has 13 residues.

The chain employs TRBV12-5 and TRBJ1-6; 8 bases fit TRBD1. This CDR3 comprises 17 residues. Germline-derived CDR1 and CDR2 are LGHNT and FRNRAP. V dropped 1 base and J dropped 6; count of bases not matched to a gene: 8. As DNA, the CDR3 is TGTGCTAGTGGTTTGGCCGTGACAGGGGCCCTTAATTCACCCCTCCACTTT. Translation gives CASGLAVTGALNSPLHF.

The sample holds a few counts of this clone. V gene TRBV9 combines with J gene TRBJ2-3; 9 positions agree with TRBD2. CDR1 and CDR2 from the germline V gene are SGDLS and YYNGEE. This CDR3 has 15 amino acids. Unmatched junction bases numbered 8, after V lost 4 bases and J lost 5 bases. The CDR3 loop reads CASSFAGSGGDTQYF. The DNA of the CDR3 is TGTGCCAGCAGCTTCGCGGGTAGCGGGGGAGATACGCAGTATTTT. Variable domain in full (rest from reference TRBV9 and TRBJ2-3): DSGVTQTPKHLITATGQRVTLRCSPRSGDLSVYWYQQSLDQGLQFLIQYYNGEERAKGNILERFSAQQFPDLHSELNLSSLELGDSALYFCASSFAGSGGDTQYFGPGTRLTVL.

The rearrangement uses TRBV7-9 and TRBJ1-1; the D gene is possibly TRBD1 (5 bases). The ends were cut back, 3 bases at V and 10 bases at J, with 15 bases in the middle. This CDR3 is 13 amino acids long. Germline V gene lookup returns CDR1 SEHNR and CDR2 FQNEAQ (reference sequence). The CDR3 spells CASSFASLGGAFF. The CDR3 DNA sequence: TGTGCCAGCAGCTTTGCATCATTGGGGGGAGCTTTCTTT.

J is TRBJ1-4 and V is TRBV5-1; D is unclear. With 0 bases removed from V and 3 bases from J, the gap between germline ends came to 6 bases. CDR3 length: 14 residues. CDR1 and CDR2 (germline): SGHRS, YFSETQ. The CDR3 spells CASSLGLANEKLFF. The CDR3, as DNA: TGCGCCAGCAGCTTGGGGCTGGCTAATGAAAAACTGTTTTTT.

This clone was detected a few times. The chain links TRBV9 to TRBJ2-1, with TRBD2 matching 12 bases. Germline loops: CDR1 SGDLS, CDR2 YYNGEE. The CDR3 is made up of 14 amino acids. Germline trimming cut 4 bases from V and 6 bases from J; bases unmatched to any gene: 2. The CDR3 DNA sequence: TGTGCCAGCAGCAGGACTAGCGGGGCCAATGAGCAGTTCTTC. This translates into CASSRTSGANEQFF. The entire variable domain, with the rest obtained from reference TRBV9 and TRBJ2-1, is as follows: DSGVTQTPKHLITATGQRVTLRCSPRSGDLSVYWYQQSLDQGLQFLIQYYNGEERAKGNILERFSAQQFPDLHSELNLSSLELGDSALYFCASSRTSGANEQFFGPGTRLTVL.

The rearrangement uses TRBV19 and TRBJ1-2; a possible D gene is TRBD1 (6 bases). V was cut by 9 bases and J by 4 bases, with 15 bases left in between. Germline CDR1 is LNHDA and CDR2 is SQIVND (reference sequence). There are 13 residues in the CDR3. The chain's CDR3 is CASRDTNSYGYTF. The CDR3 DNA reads TGTGCCAGCAGGGACACGAACTCCTATGGCTACACCTTC. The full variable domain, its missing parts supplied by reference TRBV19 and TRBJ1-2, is DGGITQSPKYLFRKEGQNVTLSCEQNLNHDAMYWYRQDPGQGLRLIYYSQIVNDFQKGDIAEGYSVSREKKESFPLTVTSAQKNPTAFYLCASRDTNSYGYTFGSGTRLTVV.

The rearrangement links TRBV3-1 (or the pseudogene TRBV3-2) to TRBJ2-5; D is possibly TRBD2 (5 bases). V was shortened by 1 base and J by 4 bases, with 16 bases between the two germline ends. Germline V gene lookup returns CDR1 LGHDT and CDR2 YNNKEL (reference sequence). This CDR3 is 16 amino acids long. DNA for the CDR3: TGTGCCAGCAGCCAAGTTCTGGGAGAGTGGGGAGAGACCCAGTACTTC. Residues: CASSQVLGEWGETQYF.

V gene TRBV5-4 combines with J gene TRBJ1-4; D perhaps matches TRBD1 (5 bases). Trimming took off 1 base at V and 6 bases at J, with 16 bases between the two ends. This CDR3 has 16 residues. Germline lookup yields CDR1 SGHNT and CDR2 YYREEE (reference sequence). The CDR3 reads CASSLKRGTAYEKLFF. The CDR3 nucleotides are TGTGCCAGCAGCTTGAAAAGGGGTACGGCTTATGAAAAACTGTTTTTT.